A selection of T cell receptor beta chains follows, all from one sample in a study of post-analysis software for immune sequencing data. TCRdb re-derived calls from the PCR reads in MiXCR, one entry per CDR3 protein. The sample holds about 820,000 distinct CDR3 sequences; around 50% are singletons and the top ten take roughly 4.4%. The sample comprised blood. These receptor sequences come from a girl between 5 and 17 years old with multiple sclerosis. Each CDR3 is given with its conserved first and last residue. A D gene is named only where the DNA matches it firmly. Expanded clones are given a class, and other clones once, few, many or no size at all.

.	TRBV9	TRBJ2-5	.	CASSVAVSIQETQYF
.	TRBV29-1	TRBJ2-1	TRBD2	CSVTRTSGNYNEQFF
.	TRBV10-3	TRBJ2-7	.	CAISQLQRASYEQYF
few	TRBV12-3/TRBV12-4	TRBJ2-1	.	CASSLAGQASEQFF
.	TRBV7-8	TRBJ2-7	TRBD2	CASSLGTSGTRIYEQYF
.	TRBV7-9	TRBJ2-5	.	CASSSSGTPPDEQYF
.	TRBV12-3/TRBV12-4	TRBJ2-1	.	CASSLRDGDNEQFF
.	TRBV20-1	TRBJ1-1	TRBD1	CSARTQGARITEAFF
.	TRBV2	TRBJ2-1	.	CASTGLGNEQFF
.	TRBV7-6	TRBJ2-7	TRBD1	CASSLGGQDVYEQYF
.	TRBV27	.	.	CASSGSGRSGEQYF
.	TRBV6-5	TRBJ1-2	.	CASSSGLKYGYTF
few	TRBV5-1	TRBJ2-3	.	CASKGPVSTDTQYF
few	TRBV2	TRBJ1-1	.	CASSEPARNTEAFF
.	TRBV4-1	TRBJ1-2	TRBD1	CASSQGTGATGGYTF
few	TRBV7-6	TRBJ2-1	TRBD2	CASSLGGAGTSSYNEQFF
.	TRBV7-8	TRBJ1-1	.	CASSLPAQGLNTEAFF
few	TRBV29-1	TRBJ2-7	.	CSVTGTPYEQYF
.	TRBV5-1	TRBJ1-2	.	CASSPTAVYGYTF
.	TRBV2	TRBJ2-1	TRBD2	CVSSITSGYNEQFF
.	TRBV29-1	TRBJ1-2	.	CSVEDLGGRYGYTF
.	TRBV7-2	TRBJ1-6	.	CASSLRQFSYNSPLHF
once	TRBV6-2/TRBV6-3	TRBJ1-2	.	CASTTVTNYGYTF
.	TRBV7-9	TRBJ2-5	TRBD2	CASSSELGLDQETQYF
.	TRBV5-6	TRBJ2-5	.	CASSPWGRETQYF
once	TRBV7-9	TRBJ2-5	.	CASRGALRETQYF
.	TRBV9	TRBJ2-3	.	CASSRRGTRFTDTQYF
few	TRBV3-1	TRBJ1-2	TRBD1	CASSLGQVDYTF
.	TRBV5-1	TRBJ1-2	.	CASSKGNYGYTF
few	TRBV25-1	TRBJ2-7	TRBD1	CASIGDRVYEQYF
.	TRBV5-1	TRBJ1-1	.	CASSPEGLGETEAFF
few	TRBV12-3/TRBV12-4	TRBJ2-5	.	CASSLLAYEETQYF
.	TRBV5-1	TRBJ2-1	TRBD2	CASSSTTSVNEQFF
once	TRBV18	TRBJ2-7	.	CASSPTGGAYYEQYF
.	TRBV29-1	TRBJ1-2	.	CSVEEIGYGYTF
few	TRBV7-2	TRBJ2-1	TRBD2	CASSLAIGRGARNEQFF
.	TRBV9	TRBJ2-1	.	CASSVADGNEQFF
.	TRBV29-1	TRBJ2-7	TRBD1	CSVELLDGQGACYEQYF
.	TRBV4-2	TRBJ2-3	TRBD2	CASSPGGSVDTQYF
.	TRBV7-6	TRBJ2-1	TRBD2	CASSSAGPGGEQFF
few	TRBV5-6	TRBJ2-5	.	CASSLYFGQETQYF
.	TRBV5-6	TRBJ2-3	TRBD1	CASSEGTVYTDTQYF
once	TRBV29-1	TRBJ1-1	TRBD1	CSVGTGTGMNTEAFF
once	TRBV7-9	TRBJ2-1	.	CASSGSGSYNEQFF
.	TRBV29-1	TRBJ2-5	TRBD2	CGVVEAGGGETQYF
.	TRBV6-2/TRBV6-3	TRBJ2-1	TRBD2	CASSWGIFNGRNYNEQFF
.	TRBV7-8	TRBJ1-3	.	CASSFRGSSGNTIYF
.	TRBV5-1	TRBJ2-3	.	CASSLAPRSGADTQYF
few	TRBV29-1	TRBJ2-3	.	CSVEGGTDTQYF
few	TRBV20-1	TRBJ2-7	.	CSARGGSFLEQYF